The rows below give T cell receptor beta chains drawn from one sample of a study of T cell responses to AZD1222 COVID-19 vaccine. Here immunoSEQ multiplex PCR was the method, and the copy in TCRdb shows in-frame clones only, minus some. The table has fewer than 150,000 clones, 85% to 95% seen once; the top ten hold around 6.5%. The sequencing used peripheral blood, collected 28 days after the second AZD1222 dose. The receptors originated from an adult who received the AZD1222 COVID-19 vaccine. CDR3s include the opening cysteine and the closing phenylalanine or tryptophan. Each record gives: clone size, J gene, V gene, D gene, CDR3 DNA, CDR3 protein. The D gene is left open where the match is weak. Size is stated for part of the rows, as once, few or many counts, or as a class when the clone is expanded.

clone_size: NA
j_call: TRBJ2-5
v_call: TRBV28
d_call: NA
cdr3_nt: TGTGCCAGCAGTTCAGAGGACGTTCCAGGGACCCAGTACTTC
cdr3_aa: CASSSEDVPGTQYF

clone_size: NA
j_call: TRBJ1-2
v_call: TRBV5-6
d_call: NA
cdr3_nt: TGTGCCAGCAGCACATCGGGCTTCGGCTATGGCTACACCTTC
cdr3_aa: CASSTSGFGYGYTF

clone_size: NA
j_call: TRBJ1-2
v_call: TRBV10-3
d_call: TRBD1
cdr3_nt: TGTGCCATCAGTGACCGACAGGGTTATGGCTACACCTTC
cdr3_aa: CAISDRQGYGYTF

clone_size: NA
j_call: TRBJ1-2
v_call: TRBV20-1
d_call: NA
cdr3_nt: TGCAGTGCTAGTTCGCGGGGTTTGGGCTACACCTTC
cdr3_aa: CSASSRGLGYTF

clone_size: NA
j_call: TRBJ2-2
v_call: TRBV5-1
d_call: NA
cdr3_nt: TGCGCCAGCAGCTTCCCATGGGAATCAGGCGGGGAGCTGTTTTTT
cdr3_aa: CASSFPWESGGELFF

clone_size: NA
j_call: TRBJ1-1
v_call: TRBV30
d_call: NA
cdr3_nt: TGTGCCTGGAGTGTAACGGCATCGACTGAAGCTTTCTTT
cdr3_aa: CAWSVTASTEAFF

clone_size: once
j_call: TRBJ2-7
v_call: TRBV7-2
d_call: NA
cdr3_nt: TGTGCCAGCAGCTTACAGGGAAGCGCCTACGAGCAGTACTTC
cdr3_aa: CASSLQGSAYEQYF

clone_size: NA
j_call: TRBJ1-5
v_call: TRBV2
d_call: NA
cdr3_nt: TGTGCCAGCAGTGAACGGACTAGCAATCAGCCCCAGCATTTT
cdr3_aa: CASSERTSNQPQHF

clone_size: NA
j_call: TRBJ2-7
v_call: TRBV6-5
d_call: NA
cdr3_nt: TGTGCCAGCAGTTTCCTATGGGGGGCGGGCGAGCAGTACTTC
cdr3_aa: CASSFLWGAGEQYF

clone_size: NA
j_call: TRBJ2-7
v_call: TRBV30
d_call: TRBD1
cdr3_nt: TGTGCCTGGAGTGTGGGGACAGGGGGCTACGAGCAGTACTTC
cdr3_aa: CAWSVGTGGYEQYF

clone_size: NA
j_call: TRBJ1-1
v_call: TRBV11-3
d_call: NA
cdr3_nt: TGTGCCAGCAGCTTACGGGGGGCCACTGAAGCTTTCTTT
cdr3_aa: CASSLRGATEAFF

clone_size: NA
j_call: TRBJ2-1
v_call: TRBV14
d_call: TRBD2
cdr3_nt: TGTGCCAGCAGCCCCCCCCTAGCGGGGAGCTACAATGAGCAGTTCTTC
cdr3_aa: CASSPPLAGSYNEQFF

clone_size: NA
j_call: TRBJ2-5
v_call: TRBV5-1
d_call: NA
cdr3_nt: TGCGCCAGCAGCTCTGGAGGGGTATGGGGTAAAGAGACCCAGTACTTC
cdr3_aa: CASSSGGVWGKETQYF

clone_size: NA
j_call: TRBJ1-6
v_call: TRBV7-2
d_call: NA
cdr3_nt: TGTGCCAGCAGCTTATTCAGGACTAATTCACCCCTCCACTTT
cdr3_aa: CASSLFRTNSPLHF

clone_size: NA
j_call: TRBJ1-3
v_call: TRBV18
d_call: NA
cdr3_nt: TGTGCCAGCTCACCCACAGGACCTGGAAACACCATATATTTT
cdr3_aa: CASSPTGPGNTIYF

clone_size: NA
j_call: TRBJ2-7
v_call: TRBV7-8
d_call: NA
cdr3_nt: TGTGCCAGCAGCTTAGCGTATCCCGGGGACAACTCCTACGAGCAGTACTTC
cdr3_aa: CASSLAYPGDNSYEQYF

clone_size: once
j_call: TRBJ2-5
v_call: TRBV6-2/TRBV6-3
d_call: TRBD2
cdr3_nt: TGTGCCAGCAGTTCCACTAGCGGGGAGATAGGCCAGTACTTC
cdr3_aa: CASSSTSGEIGQYF

clone_size: NA
j_call: TRBJ1-5
v_call: TRBV28
d_call: NA
cdr3_nt: TGTGCCAGCAGCACCACCGATCAGCCCCAGCATTTT
cdr3_aa: CASSTTDQPQHF

clone_size: NA
j_call: TRBJ1-3
v_call: TRBV4-1
d_call: NA
cdr3_nt: TGCGCCAGCAGCCTAACAGGGAGGTCTGGAAACACCATATATTTT
cdr3_aa: CASSLTGRSGNTIYF

clone_size: NA
j_call: TRBJ2-1
v_call: TRBV7-9
d_call: NA
cdr3_nt: TGTGCCAGCAGCCAAAGTGGAGGGTACAATGAGCAGTTCTTC
cdr3_aa: CASSQSGGYNEQFF

clone_size: NA
j_call: TRBJ1-2
v_call: TRBV5-6
d_call: TRBD1
cdr3_nt: TGTGCCAGCAGCTCGATCCGACAGGGAAGTCTGTACTATGGCTACACCTTC
cdr3_aa: CASSSIRQGSLYYGYTF

clone_size: NA
j_call: TRBJ2-5
v_call: TRBV29-1
d_call: NA
cdr3_nt: TGCAGCTTAGTGACGACGGGAGAGACCCAGTACTTC
cdr3_aa: CSLVTTGETQYF

clone_size: NA
j_call: TRBJ1-6
v_call: TRBV27
d_call: NA
cdr3_nt: TGTGCCAGCAGTTTATCCCTCTTGCCCGATTCACCCCTCCACTTT
cdr3_aa: CASSLSLLPDSPLHF

clone_size: NA
j_call: TRBJ1-6
v_call: TRBV7-2
d_call: TRBD1
cdr3_nt: TGTGCCAGCAGATTGGGACAGCGGAGGTCACCCCTCCACTTT
cdr3_aa: CASRLGQRRSPLHF

clone_size: NA
j_call: TRBJ1-5
v_call: TRBV18
d_call: NA
cdr3_nt: TGTGCCAGCTCAGGGGGAAGCAATCAGCCCCAGCATTTT
cdr3_aa: CASSGGSNQPQHF

clone_size: NA
j_call: TRBJ1-4
v_call: TRBV4-1
d_call: NA
cdr3_nt: TGCGCCAGCAGCCAGCTAGGACGAGAAAAACTGTTTTTT
cdr3_aa: CASSQLGREKLFF

clone_size: NA
j_call: TRBJ2-1
v_call: TRBV7-2
d_call: TRBD1
cdr3_nt: TGTGCCAGCAGCTTAGCTCGAGGCAGGGGGAACAATGAGCAGTTCTTC
cdr3_aa: CASSLARGRGNNEQFF

clone_size: NA
j_call: TRBJ2-2
v_call: TRBV29-1
d_call: NA
cdr3_nt: TGCAGCGCCACTAGGGGTACCGGGGAGCTGTTTTTT
cdr3_aa: CSATRGTGELFF

clone_size: NA
j_call: TRBJ1-6
v_call: TRBV28
d_call: NA
cdr3_nt: TGTGCCAGCAGTCGAGACAGGAACGGTCCAGGTTCACCCCTCCACTTT
cdr3_aa: CASSRDRNGPGSPLHF

clone_size: NA
j_call: TRBJ2-6
v_call: TRBV7-3
d_call: NA
cdr3_nt: TGTGCCAGCAGCTTATTAGTTCACTCTGGGGCCAACGTCCTGACTTTC
cdr3_aa: CASSLLVHSGANVLTF

clone_size: once
j_call: TRBJ2-7
v_call: TRBV2
d_call: NA
cdr3_nt: TGTGCCAGCAGCGCCGGACAGCTGGCGTTCTACGAGCAGTACTTC
cdr3_aa: CASSAGQLAFYEQYF

clone_size: NA
j_call: TRBJ1-1
v_call: TRBV10-3
d_call: NA
cdr3_nt: TGTGCCATCACCGAAAGTCGGGGAACTGAAGCTTTCTTT
cdr3_aa: CAITESRGTEAFF

clone_size: NA
j_call: TRBJ2-7
v_call: TRBV7-9
d_call: NA
cdr3_nt: TGTGCCAGCAGCCCGTTTCAGGGGTCCTACGAGCAGTACTTC
cdr3_aa: CASSPFQGSYEQYF

clone_size: NA
j_call: TRBJ2-3
v_call: TRBV5-1
d_call: NA
cdr3_nt: TGCGCCAGCAGCTCTGTTAGCACAGATACGCAGTATTTT
cdr3_aa: CASSSVSTDTQYF

clone_size: once
j_call: TRBJ1-1
v_call: TRBV19
d_call: NA
cdr3_nt: TGTGCCAGTAGTCCCGGGGGGGGGAACACTGAAGCTTTCTTT
cdr3_aa: CASSPGGGNTEAFF

clone_size: NA
j_call: TRBJ2-5
v_call: TRBV7-3
d_call: TRBD2
cdr3_nt: TGTGCCAGCAGCCGGGGAGGGGAAGAGACCCAGTACTTC
cdr3_aa: CASSRGGEETQYF

clone_size: NA
j_call: TRBJ1-3
v_call: TRBV9
d_call: TRBD1
cdr3_nt: TGTGCCAGCAGCGTGGCAGGGGGGGACACCATATATTTT
cdr3_aa: CASSVAGGDTIYF

clone_size: NA
j_call: TRBJ1-2
v_call: TRBV18
d_call: NA
cdr3_nt: TGTGCCAGCTCGGAGGGATTATTAACGAATGGCTACACCTTC
cdr3_aa: CASSEGLLTNGYTF

clone_size: NA
j_call: TRBJ1-2
v_call: TRBV19
d_call: NA
cdr3_nt: TGTGCCAGTACCCCCGCGCATGGCTATGGCTACACCTTC
cdr3_aa: CASTPAHGYGYTF

clone_size: NA
j_call: TRBJ2-4
v_call: TRBV7-2
d_call: TRBD2
cdr3_nt: TGTGCCAGCAGCAAAGGGCCCTCAGCGGGGGTAGCCAAAAACATTCAGTACTTC
cdr3_aa: CASSKGPSAGVAKNIQYF

clone_size: NA
j_call: TRBJ1-5
v_call: TRBV7-2
d_call: NA
cdr3_nt: TGTGCCAGCAGCCCAACAGAAAGTAATCAGCCCCAGCATTTT
cdr3_aa: CASSPTESNQPQHF

clone_size: NA
j_call: TRBJ1-2
v_call: TRBV19
d_call: TRBD1
cdr3_nt: TGTGCCAGTAGCCCTTGGACAGGCGGTGGCTACACCTTC
cdr3_aa: CASSPWTGGGYTF

clone_size: once
j_call: TRBJ1-5
v_call: TRBV7-8
d_call: NA
cdr3_nt: TGTGCCAGCAGCCCTGCCCTCCGGAGTTTATATCAGCCCCAGCATTTT
cdr3_aa: CASSPALRSLYQPQHF

clone_size: NA
j_call: TRBJ1-2
v_call: TRBV12-2
d_call: NA
cdr3_nt: TGTGCAAGTCGAAGGGGGAGGAACCGGGGCAATGGCTACACCTTC
cdr3_aa: CASRRGRNRGNGYTF

clone_size: NA
j_call: TRBJ2-1
v_call: TRBV6-5
d_call: NA
cdr3_nt: TGTGCCAGCAGTTACTCGGGTAACAATGAGCAGTTCTTC
cdr3_aa: CASSYSGNNEQFF

clone_size: once
j_call: TRBJ2-3
v_call: TRBV5-1
d_call: NA
cdr3_nt: TGCGCCAGCAGCTTGGTGGGGGGGCCCGGAGATACGCAGTATTTT
cdr3_aa: CASSLVGGPGDTQYF

clone_size: NA
j_call: TRBJ1-6
v_call: TRBV5-1
d_call: NA
cdr3_nt: TGCGCCAGCAGCCCCAGTGGACTGGGCTATAATTCACCCCTCCACTTT
cdr3_aa: CASSPSGLGYNSPLHF

clone_size: few
j_call: TRBJ2-1
v_call: TRBV27
d_call: NA
cdr3_nt: TGTGCCAGCAGTTCCGCAGGGCCCTACAATGAGCAGTTCTTC
cdr3_aa: CASSSAGPYNEQFF

clone_size: NA
j_call: TRBJ1-3
v_call: TRBV4-1
d_call: NA
cdr3_nt: TGCGCCAGCAGCCAACCTGACAGAGCTGGAAACACCATATATTTT
cdr3_aa: CASSQPDRAGNTIYF

clone_size: NA
j_call: TRBJ1-1
v_call: TRBV29-1
d_call: NA
cdr3_nt: TGCAGCGTTGCAATGAACACTGAAGCTTTCTTT
cdr3_aa: CSVAMNTEAFF

clone_size: NA
j_call: TRBJ1-1
v_call: TRBV7-9
d_call: NA
cdr3_nt: TGTGCCAGCAGCTTTATTCGCACGGGCTTGGCCACTGAAGCTTTCTTT
cdr3_aa: CASSFIRTGLATEAFF

clone_size: once
j_call: TRBJ1-5
v_call: TRBV5-5
d_call: NA
cdr3_nt: TGTGCCAGCAGCGCATACCCGACAGAGAATCAGCCCCAGCATTTT
cdr3_aa: CASSAYPTENQPQHF

clone_size: few
j_call: TRBJ1-6
v_call: TRBV3-1/TRBV3-2
d_call: TRBD1
cdr3_nt: TGTGCCAGCGGCCGGGGACAGGGGCATTCACCCCTCCACTTT
cdr3_aa: CASGRGQGHSPLHF

clone_size: NA
j_call: TRBJ1-4
v_call: TRBV30
d_call: NA
cdr3_nt: TGTGCCGGCGGACGGATAGAAAAACTGTTTTTT
cdr3_aa: CAGGRIEKLFF

clone_size: NA
j_call: TRBJ2-7
v_call: TRBV18
d_call: TRBD1
cdr3_nt: TGTGCCAGCTCACCGGACAGGCGCTTAGAGCAGTACTTC
cdr3_aa: CASSPDRRLEQYF

clone_size: NA
j_call: TRBJ1-5
v_call: TRBV23-1
d_call: NA
cdr3_nt: TGCGCCAGCAGTCAATCTACTGACAGGACCAACAACCAGCATTTT
cdr3_aa: CASSQSTDRTNNQHF

clone_size: NA
j_call: TRBJ2-5
v_call: TRBV30
d_call: TRBD2
cdr3_nt: TGTGCCTGGAGACCGACGGGGGGTCTGAGGGAGACCCAGTACTTC
cdr3_aa: CAWRPTGGLRETQYF

clone_size: NA
j_call: TRBJ1-6
v_call: TRBV5-1
d_call: TRBD1
cdr3_nt: TGCGCCAGCAGCTTGGAGATATCGACAGGGGGCGTTAATTCACCCCTCCACTTT
cdr3_aa: CASSLEISTGGVNSPLHF

clone_size: NA
j_call: TRBJ1-2
v_call: TRBV7-9
d_call: NA
cdr3_nt: TGTGCCAGCAACAGGGTGTATGGCTACACCTTC
cdr3_aa: CASNRVYGYTF

clone_size: NA
j_call: TRBJ2-3
v_call: TRBV7-9
d_call: NA
cdr3_nt: TGTGCCAGCAGCTTAGGTTCTTCCGGACGCCTTAGCACAGATACGCAGTATTTT
cdr3_aa: CASSLGSSGRLSTDTQYF